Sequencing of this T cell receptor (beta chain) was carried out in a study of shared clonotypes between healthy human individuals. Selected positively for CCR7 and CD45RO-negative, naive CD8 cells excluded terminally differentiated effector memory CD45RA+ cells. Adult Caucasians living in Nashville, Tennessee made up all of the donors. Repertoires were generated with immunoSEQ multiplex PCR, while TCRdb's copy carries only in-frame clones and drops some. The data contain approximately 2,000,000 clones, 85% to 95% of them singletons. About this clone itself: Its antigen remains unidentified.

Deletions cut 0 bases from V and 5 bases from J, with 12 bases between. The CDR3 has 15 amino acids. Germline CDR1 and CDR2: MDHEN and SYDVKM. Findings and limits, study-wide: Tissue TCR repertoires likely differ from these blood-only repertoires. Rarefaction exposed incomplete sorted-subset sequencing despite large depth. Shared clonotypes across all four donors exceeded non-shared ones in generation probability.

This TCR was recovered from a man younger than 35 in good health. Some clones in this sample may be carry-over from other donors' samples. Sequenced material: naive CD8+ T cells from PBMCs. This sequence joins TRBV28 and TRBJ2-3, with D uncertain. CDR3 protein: CASSLWSQAKDTQYF. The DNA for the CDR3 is TGTGCCAGCAGTTTATGGTCCCAGGCCAAAGATACGCAGTATTTT.